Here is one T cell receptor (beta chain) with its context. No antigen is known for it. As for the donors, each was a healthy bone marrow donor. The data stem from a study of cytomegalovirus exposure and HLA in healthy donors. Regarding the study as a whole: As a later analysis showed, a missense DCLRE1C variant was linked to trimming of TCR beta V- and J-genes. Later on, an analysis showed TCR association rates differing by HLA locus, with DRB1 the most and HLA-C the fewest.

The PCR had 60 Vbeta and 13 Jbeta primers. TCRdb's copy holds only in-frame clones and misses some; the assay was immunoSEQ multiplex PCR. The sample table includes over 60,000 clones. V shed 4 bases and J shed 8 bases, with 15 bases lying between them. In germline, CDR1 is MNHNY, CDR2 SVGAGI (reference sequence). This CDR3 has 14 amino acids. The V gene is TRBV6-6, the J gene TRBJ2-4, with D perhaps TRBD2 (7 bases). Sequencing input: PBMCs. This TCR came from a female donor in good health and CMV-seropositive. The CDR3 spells CASSFTGRGDIQYF. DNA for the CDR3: TGTGCCAGCAGTTTTACAGGGAGGGGGGACATTCAGTACTTC.